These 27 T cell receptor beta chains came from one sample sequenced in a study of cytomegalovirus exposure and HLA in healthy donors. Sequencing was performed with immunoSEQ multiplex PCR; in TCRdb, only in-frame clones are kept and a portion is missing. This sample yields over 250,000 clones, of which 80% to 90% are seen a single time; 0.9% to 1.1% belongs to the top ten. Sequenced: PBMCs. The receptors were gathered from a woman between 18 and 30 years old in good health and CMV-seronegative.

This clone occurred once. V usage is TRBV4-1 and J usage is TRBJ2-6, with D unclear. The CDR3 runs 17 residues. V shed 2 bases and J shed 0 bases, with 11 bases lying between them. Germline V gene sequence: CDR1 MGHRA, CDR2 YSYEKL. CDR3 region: CASSQLPLSSGANVLTF. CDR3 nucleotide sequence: TGCGCCAGCAGCCAACTACCCCTTAGCTCTGGGGCCAACGTCCTGACTTTC.

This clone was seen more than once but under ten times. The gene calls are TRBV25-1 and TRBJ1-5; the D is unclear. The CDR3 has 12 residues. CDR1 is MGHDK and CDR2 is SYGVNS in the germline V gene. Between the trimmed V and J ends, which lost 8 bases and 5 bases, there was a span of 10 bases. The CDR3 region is CASGPWDQPQHF. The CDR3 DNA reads TGTGCCAGCGGGCCATGGGATCAGCCCCAGCATTTT.

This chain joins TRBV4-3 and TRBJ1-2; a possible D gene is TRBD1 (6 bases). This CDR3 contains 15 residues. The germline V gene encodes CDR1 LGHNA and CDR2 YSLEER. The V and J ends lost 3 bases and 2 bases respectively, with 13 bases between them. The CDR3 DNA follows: TGCGCCAGCAGCCATTACGAGAGGGGGAACTATGGCTACACCTTC. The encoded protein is CASSHYERGNYGYTF.

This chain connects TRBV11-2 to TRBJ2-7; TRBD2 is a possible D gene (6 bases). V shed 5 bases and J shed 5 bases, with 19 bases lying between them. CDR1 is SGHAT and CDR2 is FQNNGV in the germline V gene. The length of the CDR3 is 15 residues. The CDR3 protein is CASSTTRLAQDEQYF. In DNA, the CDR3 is TGTGCCAGCAGCACCACTCGGCTAGCGCAGGACGAGCAGTACTTC.

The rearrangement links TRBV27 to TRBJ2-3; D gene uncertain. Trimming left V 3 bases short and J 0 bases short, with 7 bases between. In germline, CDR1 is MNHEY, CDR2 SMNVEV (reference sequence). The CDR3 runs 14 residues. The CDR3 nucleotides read TGTGCCAGCAGTTTGACAAGTAGCACAGATACGCAGTATTTT. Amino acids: CASSLTSSTDTQYF.

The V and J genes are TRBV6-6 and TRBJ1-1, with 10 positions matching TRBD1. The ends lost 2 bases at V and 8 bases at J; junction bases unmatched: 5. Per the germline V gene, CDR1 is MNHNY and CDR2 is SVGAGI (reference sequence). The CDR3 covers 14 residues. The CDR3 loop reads CASSYPGQGVEAFF. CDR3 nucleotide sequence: TGTGCCAGCAGTTACCCCGGACAGGGGGTCGAAGCTTTCTTT.

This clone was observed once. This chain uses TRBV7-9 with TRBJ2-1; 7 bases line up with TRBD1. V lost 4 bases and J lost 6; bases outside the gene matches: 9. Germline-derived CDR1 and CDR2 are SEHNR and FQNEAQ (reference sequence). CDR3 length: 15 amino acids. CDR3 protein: CASSSSGTEGNEQFF. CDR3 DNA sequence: TGTGCCAGCAGCTCCTCCGGGACAGAGGGCAATGAGCAGTTCTTC.

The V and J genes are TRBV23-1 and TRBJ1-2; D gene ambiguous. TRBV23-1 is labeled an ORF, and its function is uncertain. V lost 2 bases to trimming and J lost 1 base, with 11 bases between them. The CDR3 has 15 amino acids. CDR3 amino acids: CASSQRRRLNYGYTF. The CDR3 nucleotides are TGCGCCAGCAGTCAACGACGGAGACTTAACTATGGCTACACCTTC.

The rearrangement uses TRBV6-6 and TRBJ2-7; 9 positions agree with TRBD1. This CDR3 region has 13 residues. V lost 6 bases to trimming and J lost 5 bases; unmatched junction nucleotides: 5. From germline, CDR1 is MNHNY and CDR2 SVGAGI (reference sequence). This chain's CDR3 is CASRRDRANEQYF. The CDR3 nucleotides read TGTGCCAGCAGGCGGGACAGGGCAAACGAGCAGTACTTC.

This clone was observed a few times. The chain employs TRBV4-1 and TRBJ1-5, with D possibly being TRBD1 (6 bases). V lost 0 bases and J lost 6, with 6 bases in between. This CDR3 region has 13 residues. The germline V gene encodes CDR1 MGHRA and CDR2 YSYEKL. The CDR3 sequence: CASSQEGGQPQHF. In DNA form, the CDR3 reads TGCGCCAGCAGCCAAGAAGGGGGTCAGCCCCAGCATTTT.

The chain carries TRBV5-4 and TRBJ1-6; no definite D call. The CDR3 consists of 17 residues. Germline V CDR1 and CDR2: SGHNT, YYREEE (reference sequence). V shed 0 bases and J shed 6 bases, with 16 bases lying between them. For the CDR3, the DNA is TGTGCCAGCAGCTTGGCCGCGGGGTTTTCAAGTAATTCACCCCTCCACTTT. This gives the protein CASSLAAGFSSNSPLHF.

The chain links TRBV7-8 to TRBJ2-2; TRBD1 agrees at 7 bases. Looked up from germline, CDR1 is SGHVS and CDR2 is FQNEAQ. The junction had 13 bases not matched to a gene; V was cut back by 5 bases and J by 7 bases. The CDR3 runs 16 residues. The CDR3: CASSPPRQGTGGELFF. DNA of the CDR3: TGTGCCAGCAGCCCCCCCCGACAGGGCACGGGCGGGGAGCTGTTTTTT.

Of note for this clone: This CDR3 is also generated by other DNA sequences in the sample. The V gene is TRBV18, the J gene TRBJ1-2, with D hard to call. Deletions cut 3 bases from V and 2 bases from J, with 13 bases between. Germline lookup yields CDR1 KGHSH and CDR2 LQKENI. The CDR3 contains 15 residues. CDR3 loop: CASSPRQEANYGYTF. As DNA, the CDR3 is TGTGCCAGCTCACCGCGTCAGGAGGCCAACTATGGCTACACCTTC.

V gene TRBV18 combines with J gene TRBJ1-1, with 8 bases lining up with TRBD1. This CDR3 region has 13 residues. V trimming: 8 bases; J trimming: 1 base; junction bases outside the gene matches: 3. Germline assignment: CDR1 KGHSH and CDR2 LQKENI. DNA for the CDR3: TGTGCCAGCCTACAGGGGGAGAACACTGAAGCTTTCTTT. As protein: CASLQGENTEAFF.

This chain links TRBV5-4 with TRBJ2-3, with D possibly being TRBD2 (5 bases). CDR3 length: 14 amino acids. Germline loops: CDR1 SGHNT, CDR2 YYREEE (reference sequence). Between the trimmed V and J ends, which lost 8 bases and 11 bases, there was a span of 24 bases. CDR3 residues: CASSTEGGITVQYF. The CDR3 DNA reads TGTGCCAGTAGTACGGAAGGAGGCATAACGGTGCAGTATTTT.

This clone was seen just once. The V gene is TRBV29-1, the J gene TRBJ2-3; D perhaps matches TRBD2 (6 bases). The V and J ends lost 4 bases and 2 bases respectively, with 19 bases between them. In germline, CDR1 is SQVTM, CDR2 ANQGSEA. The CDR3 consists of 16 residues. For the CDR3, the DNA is TGCAGCGTTGCCATAGACCCGGGACTCGCCACAGATACGCAGTATTTT. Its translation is CSVAIDPGLATDTQYF.

The CDR3 nucleotides read TGTGCCAGCAGCTTTGCCCAAACGGGAGAAGCAACAGATACGCAGTATTTT. It is translated as CASSFAQTGEATDTQYF. The chain joins TRBV7-9 to TRBJ2-3; possibly TRBD2 for D (6 bases). CDR3 length: 17 residues. Germline loops: CDR1 SEHNR, CDR2 FQNEAQ (reference sequence). V was pared by 3 bases and J by 3 bases, with 19 bases between.

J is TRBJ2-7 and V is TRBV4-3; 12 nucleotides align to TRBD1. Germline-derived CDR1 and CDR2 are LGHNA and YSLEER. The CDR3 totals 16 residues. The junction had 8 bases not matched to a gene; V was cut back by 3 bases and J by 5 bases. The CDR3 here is CASSHERGQGADEQYF. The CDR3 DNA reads TGCGCCAGCAGCCATGAGAGGGGACAGGGGGCGGACGAGCAGTACTTC.

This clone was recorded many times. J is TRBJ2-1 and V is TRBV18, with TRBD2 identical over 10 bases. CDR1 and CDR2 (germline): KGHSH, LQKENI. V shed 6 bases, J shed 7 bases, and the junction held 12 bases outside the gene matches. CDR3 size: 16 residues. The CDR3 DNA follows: TGTGCCAGCTCGTCTAGAGCGGGAGGGCCTAGAAATGAGCAGTTCTTC. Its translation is CASSSRAGGPRNEQFF.

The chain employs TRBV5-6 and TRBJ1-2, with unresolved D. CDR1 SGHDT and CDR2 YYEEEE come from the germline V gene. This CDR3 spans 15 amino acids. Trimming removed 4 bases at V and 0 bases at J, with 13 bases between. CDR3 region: CASSPRVGTNYGYTF. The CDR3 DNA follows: TGTGCCAGCAGCCCGCGGGTGGGAACTAACTATGGCTACACCTTC.

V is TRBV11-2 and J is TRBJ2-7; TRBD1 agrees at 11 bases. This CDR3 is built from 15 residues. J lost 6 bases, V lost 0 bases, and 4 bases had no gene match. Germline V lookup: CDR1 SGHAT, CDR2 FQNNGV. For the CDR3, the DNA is TGTGCCAGCAGCTTAGAAGGGACAGGGGGAAGCGAGCAGTACTTC. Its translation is CASSLEGTGGSEQYF.

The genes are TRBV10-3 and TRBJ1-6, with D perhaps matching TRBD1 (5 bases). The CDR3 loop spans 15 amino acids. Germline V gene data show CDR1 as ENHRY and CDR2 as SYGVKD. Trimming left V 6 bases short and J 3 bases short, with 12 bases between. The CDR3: CAISRTGDYNSPLHF. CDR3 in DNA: TGTGCCATCAGCCGCACGGGGGACTATAATTCACCCCTCCACTTT.

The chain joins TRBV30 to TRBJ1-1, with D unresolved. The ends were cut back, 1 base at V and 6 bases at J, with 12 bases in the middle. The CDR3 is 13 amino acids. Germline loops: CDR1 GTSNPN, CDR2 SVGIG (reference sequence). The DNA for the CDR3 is TGTGCCTGGAGTGGACGGCTAGCGGCTGAAGCTTTCTTT. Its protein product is CAWSGRLAAEAFF. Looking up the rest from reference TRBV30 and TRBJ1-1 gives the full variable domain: SQTIHQWPATLVQPVGSPLSLECTVEGTSNPNLYWYRQAAGRGLQLLFYSVGIGQISSEVPQNLSASRPQDRQFILSSKKLLLSDSGFYLCAWSGRLAAEAFFGQGTRLTVV.

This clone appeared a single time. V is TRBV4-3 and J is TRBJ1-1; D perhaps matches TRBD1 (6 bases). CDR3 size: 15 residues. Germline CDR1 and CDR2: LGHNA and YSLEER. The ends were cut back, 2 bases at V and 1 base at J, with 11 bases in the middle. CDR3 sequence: CASSQSTGWNTEAFF. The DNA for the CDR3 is TGCGCCAGCAGCCAATCGACAGGCTGGAACACTGAAGCTTTCTTT.

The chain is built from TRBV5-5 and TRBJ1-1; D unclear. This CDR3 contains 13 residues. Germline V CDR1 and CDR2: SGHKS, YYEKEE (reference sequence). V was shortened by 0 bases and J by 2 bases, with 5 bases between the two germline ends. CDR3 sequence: CASSLGDNTEAFF. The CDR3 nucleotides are TGTGCCAGCAGCTTGGGAGATAACACTGAAGCTTTCTTT. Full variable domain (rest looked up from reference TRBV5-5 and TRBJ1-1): DAGVTQSPTHLIKTRGQQVTLRCSPISGHKSVSWYQQVLGQGPQFIFQYYEKEERGRGNFPDRFSARQFPNYSSELNVNALLLGDSALYLCASSLGDNTEAFFGQGTRLTVV.

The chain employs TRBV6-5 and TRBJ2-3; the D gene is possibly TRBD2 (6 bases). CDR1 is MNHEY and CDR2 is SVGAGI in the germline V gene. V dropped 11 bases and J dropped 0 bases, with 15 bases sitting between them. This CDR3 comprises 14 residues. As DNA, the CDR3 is TGTGCCGTATCTTGGGGGGTGAGCACAGATACGCAGTATTTT. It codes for CAVSWGVSTDTQYF.

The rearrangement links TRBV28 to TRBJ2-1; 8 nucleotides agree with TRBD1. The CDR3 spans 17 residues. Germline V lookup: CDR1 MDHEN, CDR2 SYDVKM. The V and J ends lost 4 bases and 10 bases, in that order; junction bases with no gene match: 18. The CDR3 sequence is CASSSRPFAWTGQEQFF. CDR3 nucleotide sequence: TGTGCCAGCAGTTCTCGACCATTCGCATGGACAGGGCAAGAGCAGTTCTTC. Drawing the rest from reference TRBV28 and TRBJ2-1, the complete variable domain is DVKVTQSSRYLVKRTGEKVFLECVQDMDHENMFWYRQDPGLGLRLIYFSYDVKMKEKGDIPEGYSVSREKKERFSLILESASTNQTSMYLCASSSRPFAWTGQEQFFGPGTRLTVL.